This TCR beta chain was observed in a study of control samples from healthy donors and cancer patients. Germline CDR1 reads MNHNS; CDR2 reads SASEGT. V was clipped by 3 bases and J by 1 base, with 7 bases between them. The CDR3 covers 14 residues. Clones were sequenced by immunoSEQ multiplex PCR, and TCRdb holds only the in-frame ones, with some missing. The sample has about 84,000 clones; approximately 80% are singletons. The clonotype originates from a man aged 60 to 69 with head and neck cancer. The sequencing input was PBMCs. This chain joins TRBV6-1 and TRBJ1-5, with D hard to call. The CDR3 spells CASSEWSSNQPQHF. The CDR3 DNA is TGTGCCAGCAGTGAGTGGAGCAGCAATCAGCCCCAGCATTTT.